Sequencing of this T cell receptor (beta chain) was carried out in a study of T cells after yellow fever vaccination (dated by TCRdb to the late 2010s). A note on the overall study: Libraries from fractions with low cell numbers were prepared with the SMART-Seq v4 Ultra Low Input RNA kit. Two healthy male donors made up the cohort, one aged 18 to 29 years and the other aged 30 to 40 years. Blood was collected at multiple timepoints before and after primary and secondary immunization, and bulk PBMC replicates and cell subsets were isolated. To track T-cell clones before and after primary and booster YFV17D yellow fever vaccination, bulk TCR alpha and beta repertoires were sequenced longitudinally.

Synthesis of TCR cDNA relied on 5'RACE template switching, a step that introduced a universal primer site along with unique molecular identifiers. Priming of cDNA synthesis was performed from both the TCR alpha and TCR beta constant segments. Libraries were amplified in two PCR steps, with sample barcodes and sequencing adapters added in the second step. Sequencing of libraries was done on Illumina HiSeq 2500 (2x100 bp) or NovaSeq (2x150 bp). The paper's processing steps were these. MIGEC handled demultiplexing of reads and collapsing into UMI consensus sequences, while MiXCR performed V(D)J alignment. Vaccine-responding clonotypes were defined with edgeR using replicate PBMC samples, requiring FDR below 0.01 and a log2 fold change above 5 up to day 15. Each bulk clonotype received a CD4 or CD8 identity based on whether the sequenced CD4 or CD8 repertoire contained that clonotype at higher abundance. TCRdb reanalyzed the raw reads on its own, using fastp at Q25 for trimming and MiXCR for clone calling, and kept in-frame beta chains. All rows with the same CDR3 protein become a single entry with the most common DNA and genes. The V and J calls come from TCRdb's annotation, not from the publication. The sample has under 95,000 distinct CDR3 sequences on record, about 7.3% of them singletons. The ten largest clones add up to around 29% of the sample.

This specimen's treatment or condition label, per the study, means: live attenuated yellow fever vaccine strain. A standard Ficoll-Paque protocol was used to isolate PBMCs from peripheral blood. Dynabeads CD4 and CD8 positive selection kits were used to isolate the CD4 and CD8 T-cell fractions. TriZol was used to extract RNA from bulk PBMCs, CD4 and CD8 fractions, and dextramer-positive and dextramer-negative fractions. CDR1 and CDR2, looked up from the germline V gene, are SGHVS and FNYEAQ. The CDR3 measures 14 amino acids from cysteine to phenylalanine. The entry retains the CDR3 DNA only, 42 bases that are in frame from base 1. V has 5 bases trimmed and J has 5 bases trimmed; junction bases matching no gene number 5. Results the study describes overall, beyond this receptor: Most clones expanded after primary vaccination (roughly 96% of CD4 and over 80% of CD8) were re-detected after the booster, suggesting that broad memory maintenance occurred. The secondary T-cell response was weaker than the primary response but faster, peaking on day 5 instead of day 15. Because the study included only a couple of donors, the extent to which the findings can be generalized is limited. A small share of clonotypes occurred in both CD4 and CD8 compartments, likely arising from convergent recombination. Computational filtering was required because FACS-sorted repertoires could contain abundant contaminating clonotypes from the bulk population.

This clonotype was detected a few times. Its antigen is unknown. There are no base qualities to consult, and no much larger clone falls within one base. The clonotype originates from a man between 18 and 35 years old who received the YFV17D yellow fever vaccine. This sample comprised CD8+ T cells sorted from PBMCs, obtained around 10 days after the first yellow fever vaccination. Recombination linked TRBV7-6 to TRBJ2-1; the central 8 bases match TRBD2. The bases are TGTGCCAGCAGCCCCGGGCGGGGGGACAATGAGCAGTTCTTC. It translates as CASSPGRGDNEQFF.